The 14 T cell receptor beta chains in this list originate from one sample, sequenced in a study of shared clonotypes between healthy human individuals. The table came from immunoSEQ multiplex PCR; TCRdb's copy has only in-frame clones and leaves some out. Of some 1,100,000 clones listed, 78% are singletons. Sequenced input: memory CD4+ T cells from PBMCs. Stated subset: CD45RA-negative fraction. The receptors originated from a man between 18 and 35 years old in good health. Some clones in this sample may be carry-over from other donors' samples.

The gene calls are TRBV29-1 and TRBJ2-5; possible D gene TRBD2, 6 bases. The CDR3 has 12 residues. The germline V and J ends were trimmed by 6 bases and 5 bases, with 13 bases remaining between them. Germline V gene sequence: CDR1 SQVTM, CDR2 ANQGSEA. The CDR3 nucleotides are TGCAGCGTGGGGAGGCCTGGGGAGACCCAGTACTTC. This gives the protein CSVGRPGETQYF. The variable domain in full, with the rest retrieved from reference TRBV29-1 and TRBJ2-5, is SAVISQKPSRDICQRGTSLTIQCQVDSQVTMMFWYRQQPGQSLTLIATANQGSEATYESGFVIDKFPISRPNLTFSTLTVSNMSPEDSSIYLCSVGRPGETQYFGPGTRLLVL.

V and J are TRBV5-1 and TRBJ2-5, with D possibly called TRBD1 or TRBD2 (6 bases each). The CDR3 loop spans 15 amino acids. Germline CDR1 is SGHRS and CDR2 is YFSETQ. Trimming cost V 3 bases and J 2 bases, with 14 bases left between them. The CDR3 nucleotides are TGCGCCAGCAGCTGGGGGGCCCCGGGGCAAGAGACCCAGTACTTC. Translated: CASSWGAPGQETQYF.

The chain has TRBV27 and TRBJ2-3; 12 bases agree with TRBD1. J was trimmed by 2 bases and V by 4 bases; bases with no gene match: 1. Per germline, CDR1 MNHEY and CDR2 SMNVEV (reference sequence). The length of the CDR3 is 15 residues. The CDR3 DNA follows: TGTGCCAGCAGTTGGGGACAGGGGGCCACAGATACGCAGTATTTT. It yields the protein CASSWGQGATDTQYF.

Of note for this clone: It is likely a read error: a sequence one base away is far more abundant. Within the sample, other DNA sequences also encode this same CDR3. This sequence joins TRBV11-2 and TRBJ2-5, with D hard to call. Trimming cost V 5 bases and J 2 bases, with 3 bases left between them. This CDR3 region has 11 residues. The germline CDR1 and CDR2 sequences are SGHAT and FQNNGV. Here the CDR3 DNA reads TGTGCCAGCAGCGTACAAGAGACCCAGTACTTC. It yields the protein CASSVQETQYF.

The chain employs TRBV6-1 and TRBJ2-5; 7 positions agree with TRBD2. The ends lost 5 bases at V and 5 bases at J; junction bases unmatched: 8. Germline CDR1 is MNHNS and CDR2 is SASEGT. The CDR3 sequence is 14 residues long. CDR3 amino acids: CASSKRDMVETQYF. The CDR3, as DNA: TGTGCCAGCAGTAAGCGGGATATGGTGGAGACCCAGTACTTC.

The chain recombines TRBV11-2 with TRBJ2-7, with TRBD2 identical over 12 bases. The ends lost 4 bases at V and 7 bases at J; junction bases unmatched: 11. The germline V gene encodes CDR1 SGHAT and CDR2 FQNNGV. The CDR3 consists of 16 residues. This CDR3 reads CASSSPRLAGEREQYF. The DNA for the CDR3 is TGTGCCAGCAGCTCCCCGCGACTAGCGGGAGAACGTGAGCAGTACTTC. The full variable domain, with the rest looked up from reference TRBV11-2 and TRBJ2-7, is EAGVAQSPRYKIIEKRQSVAFWCNPISGHATLYWYQQILGQGPKLLIQFQNNGVVDDSQLPKDRFSAERLKGVDSTLKIQPAKLEDSAVYLCASSSPRLAGEREQYFGPGTRLTVT.

The V and J genes are TRBV2 and TRBJ1-5; 7 bases line up with TRBD1. The trim removed 3 bases at V and 6 bases at J, leaving 5 bases unmatched. This CDR3 is built from 14 residues. Per germline, CDR1 SNHLY and CDR2 FYNNEI. CDR3 coding DNA: TGTGCCAGCAGTGAGGGACAGCCTGGTCAGCCCCAGCATTTT. This translates into CASSEGQPGQPQHF. Complete variable domain (other parts from reference TRBV2 and TRBJ1-5): EPEVTQTPSHQVTQMGQEVILRCVPISNHLYFYWYRQILGQKVEFLVSFYNNEISEKSEIFDDQFSVERPDGSNFTLKIRSTKLEDSAMYFCASSEGQPGQPQHFGDGTRLSIL.

As concerns this clone: The sample carries other DNA sequences with the same CDR3. The chain carries TRBV5-1 and TRBJ2-3, with 7 positions matching TRBD2. The length of the CDR3 is 15 residues. From germline, CDR1 is SGHRS and CDR2 YFSETQ. J gave up 4 bases and V 0 bases, and 5 bases lay outside the gene matches. The CDR3 coding sequence is TGCGCCAGCAGCTTGGGACTAGCTGGCGCAGATACGCAGTATTTT. This encodes CASSLGLAGADTQYF.

The chain couples TRBV6-1 to TRBJ1-5; D may be TRBD1 (5 bases). Germline loops: CDR1 MNHNS, CDR2 SASEGT. The V end was cut by 4 bases, the J end by 5 bases, with 9 bases between. The CDR3 runs to 13 residues. CDR3 nucleotides: TGTGCCAGCAGTGTGACAGTTTATCAGCCCCAGCATTTT. The encoded protein is CASSVTVYQPQHF.

This chain connects TRBV10-3 to TRBJ1-4; TRBD1 agrees at 10 bases. V lost 2 bases to trimming and J lost 8 bases; unmatched junction nucleotides: 5. The CDR3 length is 15 residues. Germline values: CDR1 ENHRY, CDR2 SYGVKD. CDR3 nucleotide sequence: TGTGCCATCAGTGAGGACAGGGGGCGGAGGGAAAAACTGTTTTTT. Protein sequence: CAISEDRGRREKLFF.

This clone was picked up a small number of times. A much larger clone sits a single nucleotide away, making a read error possible. This chain connects TRBV6-1 to TRBJ1-2; D is undetermined. With 4 bases removed from V and 9 bases from J, the gap between germline ends came to 0 bases. The CDR3 is made up of 8 amino acids. Germline assignment: CDR1 MNHNS and CDR2 SASEGT. The DNA of the CDR3 is TGTGCCAGCAGTGGCTACACCTTC. Protein sequence: CASSGYTF.

The rearrangement joins TRBV30 to TRBJ1-1, with D unclear. The CDR3 has 13 amino acids. From germline, CDR1 is GTSNPN and CDR2 SVGIG (reference sequence). Between the trimmed V and J ends, which lost 7 bases and 4 bases, there was a span of 16 bases. CDR3 nucleotides: TGTGCCTTTCTTGCACGAGCCGGCACTGAAGCTTTCTTT. This encodes CAFLARAGTEAFF.

The chain uses TRBV2 and TRBJ2-3; a weak D match, TRBD2 (5 bases). The CDR3 sequence is 15 residues long. CDR1 and CDR2 (germline): SNHLY, FYNNEI. V was pared by 5 bases and J by 7 bases, with 19 bases between. CDR3 amino acids: CASSLSVADGYTQYF. The CDR3, as DNA: TGTGCCAGCAGTCTTAGCGTTGCGGATGGCTATACGCAGTATTTT. Drawing the rest from reference TRBV2 and TRBJ2-3, the complete variable domain is EPEVTQTPSHQVTQMGQEVILRCVPISNHLYFYWYRQILGQKVEFLVSFYNNEISEKSEIFDDQFSVERPDGSNFTLKIRSTKLEDSAMYFCASSLSVADGYTQYFGPGTRLTVL.

This clone was detected once. The V call is TRBV4-1, the J call TRBJ2-1, with TRBD1 identical over 8 bases. The CDR3 consists of 14 residues. V lost 6 bases to trimming and J lost 0 bases; unmatched junction nucleotides: 1. Germline loops: CDR1 MGHRA, CDR2 YSYEKL. The CDR3 sequence is CASRQGASYNEQFF. In DNA form, the CDR3 reads TGCGCCAGCAGGCAGGGGGCCTCCTACAATGAGCAGTTCTTC.